This T cell receptor beta chain was retrieved from a study of Graves' ophthalmopathy and Graves' hyperthyroidism. Turning to the study itself: At initial diagnosis, peripheral blood was obtained, and this preceded any treatment.

CDR3 regions of TCR beta were amplified from RNA transcripts. The first round was an RT-PCR with HTBI primers, and the second round was a multiplex PCR. TCRdb recomputed calls from the multiplex PCR reads with MiXCR, one row per CDR3 protein. Of about 480,000 distinct CDR3 sequences listed, approximately 14% were seen once; the top ten hold 8% to 10%. This clonotype came up a few times. Where ophthalmopathy was present, donors had moderate-to-severe activity, CAS ≥3, NOSPECS ≥4 and duration under 3 months. Patients were diagnosed from clinical symptoms, serum thyroxine, TRAb, thyroid ultrasound and orbital computed tomography. Trimming removed 0 bases from V and 6 bases from J; junction bases left unmatched: 10. CDR3 length: 16 residues. The germline CDR1 and CDR2 sequences are SGDLS and YYNGEE.

The source of this sequence is a woman in her 30s with Graves' ophthalmopathy. Sequenced material: blood. The chain has TRBV9 and TRBJ2-7, with 9 bases matching TRBD1. The CDR3 loop is CASSVARTGVFSEQYF. CDR3 coding DNA: TGTGCCAGCAGCGTAGCTCGGACAGGGGTTTTTTCCGAGCAGTACTTC.